This TCR beta chain derives from a study of T cell responses to AZD1222 COVID-19 vaccine (dated by TCRdb to the early 2020s). About the full investigation: A total of 230 to 250 trial participants underwent TCR sequencing, of whom around 210 had received two doses of AZD1222 and approximately 25 had received two doses of the MenACWY control vaccine. Trial participants were enrolled by age into 18-55, 56-69 and 70-plus year subgroups, with roughly 160, 29 and 62 TCR-sequenced participants respectively. The full study reports these points: Reportedly, close to half of the unique spike-specific TCRs recognized epitopes lying outside the regions that are mutated in the B.1.351 and B.1.1.7 variants. In the small 56-69-year group, the increase in depth fell short of significance, most likely because of low power. Participants were mostly white British, with more females than males. The authors suggested clonal diversity may have been underestimated. Conclusions about previously exposed vaccinees were limited because only six AZD1222 recipients were SARS-CoV-2 seropositive at baseline. Because no samples from the day 14 peak response were available, repertoires could be characterized only after the peak T cell response. Vaccine-associated CD4 TCRs spanned the whole spike protein, with dominant responses in regions 160-218 and 743-854. Spike-specific TCR breadth and depth rose significantly after two AZD1222 doses compared with day 0 and with MenACWY recipients.

The CDR3 regions of human TCRbeta chains were subjected to immunosequencing. The authors' analysis ran thus. TCRs in the repertoires were compared against a reference library of SARS-CoV-2-specific TCRs that had been generated with the MIRA antigen-specificity platform. Breadth meant the fraction of unique TCRs that were SARS-CoV-2-associated, whereas depth meant the fraction of total T cells that were SARS-CoV-2-associated. Each spike-specific TCR was assigned to its reactive spike region and to a CD4 or CD8 class using the MIRA data. Log10-transformed breadth and depth values were compared by one-way ANOVA with Sidak's multiple comparisons tests. Imported from immuneACCESS, the table was reduced by TCRdb to in-frame sequences with V and J called. These copies leave out some clones; in studies compared against another copy, an unresolved V gene accounts for under half, and the cause of the remainder is not known. V and J calls and clone size are those listed in that table; D and trimming were worked out from the DNA. The sample table shows about 150,000 clones, and more than 85% are seen once. The ten top clones hold approximately 1.4% of the sample.

Remarks on this clone: The target of this receptor is not known. No clone much larger than this one lies a single base away; base qualities are absent.

The time point label here, explained by the study, means: about 28 days (+/-7) after the second vaccine dose. AZD1222 recipients whose second dose came at about 4 weeks and those whose second dose came at about 12 weeks were combined into one group, since spike-specific TCR depth and breadth did not differ between the two schedules. Samples from vaccinated people were obtained from the UK trials COV001 and COV002, which included a single-blind randomized controlled phase 2/3 trial of AZD1222 (ChAdOx1 nCoV-19) in healthy adults. For TCRbeta chain sequencing, PBMC samples from trial participants were taken at day 0 and at day 28 after the second dose. The material sequenced was peripheral blood, taken 28 days after the second AZD1222 dose. The source of this sequence is an adult who received the AZD1222 COVID-19 vaccine.

The DNA is TGTGCCAGCTCCCAGGGGCAGGGAAGGGGCTACGAGCAGTACTTC. It translates as CASSQGQGRGYEQYF. Rearrangement joined TRBV18 to TRBJ2-7, with a weak D call of TRBD1 (6 bases match). Relative to germline, V is 6 bases shorter and J is 3 bases shorter, with 18 bases between their ends. CDR1 and CDR2, looked up from the germline V gene, are KGHSH and LQKENI. From its cysteine to its phenylalanine, the CDR3 spans 15 amino acids. CDR3 DNA is the only sequence kept; it has 45 bases, read in frame from the first base.